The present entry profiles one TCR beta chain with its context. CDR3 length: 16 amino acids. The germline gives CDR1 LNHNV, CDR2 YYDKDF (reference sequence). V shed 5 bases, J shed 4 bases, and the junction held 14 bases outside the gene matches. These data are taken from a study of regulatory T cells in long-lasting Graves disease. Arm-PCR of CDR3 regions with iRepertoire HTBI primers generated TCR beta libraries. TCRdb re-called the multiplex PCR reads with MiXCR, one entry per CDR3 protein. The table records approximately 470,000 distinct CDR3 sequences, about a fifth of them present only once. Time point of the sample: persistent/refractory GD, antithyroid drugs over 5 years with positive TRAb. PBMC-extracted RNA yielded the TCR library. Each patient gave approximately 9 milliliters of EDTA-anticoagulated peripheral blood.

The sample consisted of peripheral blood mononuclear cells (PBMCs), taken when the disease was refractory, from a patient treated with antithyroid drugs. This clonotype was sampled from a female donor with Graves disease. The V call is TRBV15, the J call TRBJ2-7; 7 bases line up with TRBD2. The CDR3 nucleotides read TGTGCCACCAGCGGCTGGGATGGCGGGAGTCTATACGAGCAGTACTTC. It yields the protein CATSGWDGGSLYEQYF.